Listed here are 19 T cell receptor beta chains from one sample, sequenced in a study of blood T cell repertoires in COVID-19. TCRdb keeps only in-frame clones here, not all; method: immunoSEQ multiplex PCR. The sample consists of a few hundred thousand clones, around 90% of them appearing once. Sequencing was done on a sample of PBMCs or T cells enriched from blood (not recorded which). The receptors shown here come from a man aged 30 to 45 who had recovered from COVID-19.

This rearrangement joins TRBV30 to TRBJ1-2, with TRBD1 identical over 8 bases. V was pared by 5 bases and J by 4 bases, with 6 bases of the junction left unmatched. CDR1 and CDR2 from the germline V gene are GTSNPN and SVGIG (reference sequence). This CDR3 has 13 residues. The CDR3 nucleotides are TGTGCCTGGCGGAGAGGACAGGGCTATGGCTACACCTTC. Amino acids: CAWRRGQGYGYTF.

The rearrangement joins TRBV24-1 to TRBJ2-7; 7 bases align to TRBD2. The CDR3 length is 14 residues. Germline loops: CDR1 KGHDR, CDR2 SFDVKD. V was clipped by 4 bases and J by 6 bases; unmatched bases: 8. The CDR3 nucleotides are TGTGCCACCAGTGACCAGACTAGCTTGAGCGAGCAGTACTTC. Protein: CATSDQTSLSEQYF.

The V and J genes are TRBV4-1 and TRBJ1-5, with 7 bases identical to TRBD1. V dropped 0 bases and J dropped 3; count of bases not matched to a gene: 2. Germline assignment: CDR1 MGHRA and CDR2 YSYEKL. This CDR3 contains 15 residues. The CDR3 here is CASSQEQGHNQPQHF. The CDR3 DNA reads as TGCGCCAGCAGCCAAGAACAGGGGCACAATCAGCCCCAGCATTTT.

The chain combines TRBV28 with TRBJ1-1; D call uncertain. CDR1 MDHEN and CDR2 SYDVKM come from the germline V gene. V lost 8 bases and J 3 bases, leaving 13 bases between the germline ends. This CDR3 is 13 amino acids long. The CDR3 DNA reads TGTGCCAGCCAACCCCTTCAGTACACTGAAGCTTTCTTT. Its protein product is CASQPLQYTEAFF.

The chain combines TRBV15 with TRBJ2-1, with 12 bases fitting TRBD2. V lost 5 bases to trimming and J lost 5 bases; unmatched junction nucleotides: 7. The germline V gene encodes CDR1 LNHNV and CDR2 YYDKDF (reference sequence). This CDR3 spans 16 amino acids. The CDR3 sequence is CATSGRGLAGHNEQFF. DNA of the CDR3: TGTGCCACCAGCGGAAGAGGACTAGCGGGGCACAATGAGCAGTTCTTC.

This rearrangement joins TRBV10-3 to TRBJ1-4, with D unclear. Trimming stripped 1 base from V and 7 bases from J, with 7 bases between. Germline V CDR1 and CDR2: ENHRY, SYGVKD. The CDR3 runs to 13 residues. CDR3 sequence reads: CAISEYRSEKLFF. CDR3 in DNA: TGTGCCATCAGTGAGTATAGAAGTGAAAAACTGTTTTTT.

The sample holds one count of this clone. The V gene is TRBV6-5, the J gene TRBJ2-2, with D tentatively TRBD2 (5 bases). Germline assignment: CDR1 MNHEY and CDR2 SVGAGI. The CDR3 extends over 14 amino acids. Trimming cost V 4 bases and J 5 bases, with 11 bases left between them. The CDR3: CASSFNTRTGELFF. DNA for the CDR3: TGTGCCAGCAGTTTTAACACTAGGACCGGGGAGCTGTTTTTT.

This chain connects TRBV3-1 (or the pseudogene TRBV3-2) to TRBJ1-2; 7 nucleotides match TRBD1. The V gene end was trimmed by 3 bases and the J gene end by 4 bases; junction bases not matched to a gene: 8. The germline gives CDR1 LGHDT, CDR2 YNNKEL (reference sequence). The CDR3 is 15 residues long. The CDR3 loop is CASSQQDRRRYGYTF. The DNA for the CDR3 is TGTGCCAGCAGCCAGCAGGACAGGCGCCGCTATGGCTACACCTTC.

J is TRBJ2-1 and V is TRBV28, with a possible D match to TRBD2 (6 bases). The CDR3 has 17 residues. Trimming removed 10 bases from V and 0 bases from J, with 22 bases in between. CDR1 and CDR2 (germline): MDHEN, SYDVKM. The CDR3 is CATLGYSGVSSYNEQFF. The DNA for the CDR3 is TGTGCCACCCTCGGCTATTCGGGGGTGAGCTCCTACAATGAGCAGTTCTTC.

This clone occurred a few times. The chain has TRBV6-4 and TRBJ1-2, with 7 bases identical to TRBD1. V gave up 5 bases and J gave up 4 bases; unmatched junction bases: 7. Germline V gene data show CDR1 as MRHNA and CDR2 as SNTAGT. This CDR3 has 14 residues. This CDR3 is CASSTGEPGYGYTF. DNA of the CDR3: TGTGCCAGCAGTACAGGGGAACCAGGCTATGGCTACACCTTC.

This clone came up once. The rearrangement joins TRBV2 to TRBJ1-6; D unresolved. Trimming pared 3 bases from V and 7 bases from J, leaving 13 bases between. CDR3 length: 15 amino acids. CDR1 SNHLY and CDR2 FYNNEI come from the germline V gene. CDR3 loop: CASSEESRSNSPLHF. The CDR3 DNA follows: TGTGCCAGCAGTGAGGAGTCACGATCCAATTCACCCCTCCACTTT.

V is TRBV9 and J is TRBJ1-2, with D uncertain. The CDR3 loop spans 15 amino acids. Trimming cost V 2 bases and J 6 bases, with 17 bases left between them. Germline CDR1 and CDR2: SGDLS and YYNGEE. CDR3 nucleotide sequence: TGTGCCAGCAGCGTTTCTGCTGACCCGAGGGATGGCTACACCTTC. Residues: CASSVSADPRDGYTF.

In its sample, this clone was seen a few times. This chain connects TRBV7-2 to TRBJ2-7; TRBD1 agrees at 7 bases. Per germline, CDR1 SGHTA and CDR2 FQGNSA. The CDR3 runs to 14 residues. J lost 2 bases, V lost 3 bases, and 4 bases had no gene match. The CDR3 nucleotides read TGTGCCAGCAGCTTGACAGGGTTACCCTACGAGCAGTACTTC. Protein: CASSLTGLPYEQYF.

The CDR3 here is CASSAQGTEAFF. In nucleotides, the CDR3 is TGTGCCAGCAGCGCACAGGGAACTGAAGCTTTCTTT. The V call is TRBV9, the J call TRBJ1-1; D might be TRBD1 (6 bases). There are 12 residues in the CDR3. V was clipped by 3 bases and J by 5 bases, with 8 bases between them. From germline, CDR1 is SGDLS and CDR2 YYNGEE. The entire variable domain, with the rest obtained from reference TRBV9 and TRBJ1-1, is as follows: DSGVTQTPKHLITATGQRVTLRCSPRSGDLSVYWYQQSLDQGLQFLIQYYNGEERAKGNILERFSAQQFPDLHSELNLSSLELGDSALYFCASSAQGTEAFFGQGTRLTVV.

The chain recombines TRBV7-9 with TRBJ1-6; TRBD1 might be the D (6 bases). CDR3 length equals 17 residues. Trimming removed 5 bases from V and 1 base from J, with 15 bases in between. CDR1 and CDR2 (germline): SEHNR, FQNEAQ (reference sequence). The CDR3 protein is CASSHNRVGSYNSPLHF. The DNA for the CDR3 is TGTGCCAGCAGCCACAACAGGGTTGGATCCTATAATTCACCCCTCCACTTT.

CDR3 region: CTSSQDFAGDHGYTF. The CDR3 DNA reads TGCACCAGCAGCCAAGATTTTGCAGGGGATCATGGCTACACCTTC. The genes are TRBV1 and TRBJ1-2; TRBD1 is taken as the D call from the table, unchecked against the DNA. TRBV1 is listed as a pseudogene. The CDR3 has 15 amino acids.

This chain joins TRBV5-1 and TRBJ1-5; D is unclear. This CDR3 contains 20 residues. The germline V gene has CDR1 SGHRS and CDR2 YFSETQ. V lost 0 bases and J 5 bases, leaving 27 bases between the germline ends. CDR3 nucleotide sequence: TGCGCCAGCAGCTTGGACTCGGACTCCCCGCTGTCGTCAAGATATCAGCCCCAGCATTTT. Translating it yields CASSLDSDSPLSSRYQPQHF.

This chain uses TRBV25-1 with TRBJ1-5; 8 bases agree with TRBD1. Trimming cost V 1 base and J 7 bases; bases outside gene matches: 6. This CDR3 has 15 amino acids. Germline loops: CDR1 MGHDK, CDR2 SYGVNS. Written as DNA, the CDR3 is TGTGCCAGCAGTGAATCAGCAGGGGGCGAACAGCCCCAGCATTTT. The encoded protein is CASSESAGGEQPQHF.

J is TRBJ2-7 and V is TRBV7-8; 10 bases match TRBD1. After removal of 1 base from V and 4 bases from J, the junction contained 4 bases not matched to a gene. CDR3 length: 15 residues. The germline gives CDR1 SGHVS, CDR2 FQNEAQ. CDR3 DNA: TGTGCCAGCAGCTTAGGGACAGGGGGTTGGTACGAGCAGTACTTC. This gives the protein CASSLGTGGWYEQYF. Supplemented by reference TRBV7-8 and TRBJ2-7, the full variable domain reads GAGVSQSPRYKVAKRGQDVALRCDPISGHVSLFWYQQALGQGPEFLTYFQNEAQLDKSGLPSDRFFAERPEGSVSTLKIQRTQQEDSAVYLCASSLGTGGWYEQYFGPGTRLTVT.